The clone carrying this T cell receptor (beta chain) occurred a few times. The study recruited people aged roughly 18 to 100 years across about two dozen US areas. Self-reported history from a screening survey and questionnaire set each donor's cohort. Cohort 3 donors counted as recovered after two negative PCRs, clearance, or resolved symptoms. Method: immunoSEQ multiplex PCR; TCRdb's copy keeps in-frame clones and lacks some. The sample has about 130,000 clones, about four fifths seen once; the top ten hold 7% to 10%. This sample is part of a study of blood T cell repertoires in COVID-19. Across the whole study: Collection of acute and convalescent COVID-19 samples took place in the United States, Italy and Spain.

Trimming took off 6 bases at V and 5 bases at J, with 10 bases between the two ends. The CDR3 extends over 12 amino acids. CDR1 is MDHEN and CDR2 is SYDVKM in the germline V gene. Sequencing used PBMCs or T cells enriched from blood (not recorded which). This clonotype was sampled from a man between 45 and 60 years old who had recovered from COVID-19. J is TRBJ1-1 and V is TRBV28, with TRBD1 as a possible D gene (6 bases). The CDR3 reads CASRTGRTEAFF. In DNA form, the CDR3 reads TGTGCCAGCAGGACAGGTCGAACTGAAGCTTTCTTT.